This TCR beta chain is drawn from a study of CD8 T cells in Susac syndrome. A quantity of roughly 0.5 to 1 ug RNA underwent reverse transcription using random hexamers. Amplification of the TCR beta CDR3 was carried out by immunoSEQ multiplex PCR, which spanned a total of 54 Vbeta and 13 Jbeta segments. TCRdb itself ran the immunoSEQ multiplex PCR reads through MiXCR, one entry per CDR3 protein. Among 170,000 or so distinct CDR3 sequences listed, about 95% were seen once. Negative isolation yielded CD4+ and CD8+ T cells, and FACS enriched TEMRA cells. The germline CDR1 and CDR2 sequences are SGHVS and FQNEAQ. Trimming left V 1 base short and J 7 bases short, with 17 bases between. The CDR3 has 16 amino acids.

The sequenced material came from CD4+ T cells from PBMCs. V is TRBV7-8 and J is TRBJ2-4; TRBD1 is a possible D gene (6 bases). This TCR came from a human donor with Susac syndrome. Written as DNA, the CDR3 is TGTGCCAGCAGCTTAGGATTCCGGGACAACTCGAACATTCAGTACTTC. Protein sequence: CASSLGFRDNSNIQYF.